The 21 T cell receptor beta chains below come from one sample, sequenced in a study of blood T cell repertoires in COVID-19. TCRdb's copy holds only in-frame clones and misses some; the assay was immunoSEQ multiplex PCR. The sample contains 130,000 to 150,000 clones, around four fifths of which appear only once. The sample was peripheral blood. The source is a middle-aged woman with active or convalescent COVID-19.

The chain couples TRBV28 to TRBJ2-7, with 7 bases matching TRBD2. The CDR3 extends over 13 amino acids. V was pared by 8 bases and J by 4 bases, with 8 bases of the junction left unmatched. Germline-derived CDR1 and CDR2 are MDHEN and SYDVKM. The DNA of the CDR3 is TGTGCCAGCGCCTTGGGGGGGGGATACGAGCAGTACTTC. Protein product: CASALGGGYEQYF.

This clone was observed a handful of times. This sequence joins TRBV5-1 and TRBJ2-2; D might be TRBD2 (5 bases). Germline lookup yields CDR1 SGHRS and CDR2 YFSETQ. Trimming removed 2 bases at V and 0 bases at J, with 5 bases between. CDR3 length equals 14 residues. CDR3 loop: CASSLAANTGELFF. The DNA for the CDR3 is TGCGCCAGCAGCTTAGCGGCGAACACCGGGGAGCTGTTTTTT.

This clone showed up just a few times. The J gene is TRBJ1-1, the V gene TRBV15; D is undetermined. The CDR3 spans 16 residues. Trimming took off 1 base at V and 1 base at J, with 13 bases between the two ends. CDR1 and CDR2 from the germline V gene are LNHNV and YYDKDF (reference sequence). In DNA form, the CDR3 reads TGTGCCACCAGCAGAGGTGCCGGGAGGGCGAACACTGAAGCTTTCTTT. This codes for CATSRGAGRANTEAFF.

The chain uses TRBV11-2 and TRBJ2-6; D is perhaps TRBD1 (6 bases). V lost 4 bases to trimming and J lost 5 bases, with 24 bases between them. The CDR3 contains 19 residues. In germline, CDR1 is SGHAT, CDR2 FQNNGV. The CDR3 is CASSSFIRDTPRRANVLTF. The CDR3 DNA reads TGTGCCAGCAGCTCTTTCATCCGGGACACCCCCCGGAGGGCCAACGTCCTGACTTTC.

This chain uses TRBV27 with TRBJ2-2; D not resolved. Germline V gene data show CDR1 as MNHEY and CDR2 as SMNVEV (reference sequence). V was pared by 5 bases and J by 1 base, with 17 bases between. The CDR3 has 17 residues. The CDR3 protein is CASSPLGGGKNTGELFF. CDR3 nucleotide sequence: TGTGCCAGCAGTCCTCTTGGCGGCGGTAAGAACACCGGGGAGCTGTTTTTT.

This clone was recorded a few times. The chain uses TRBV6-5 and TRBJ1-5, with 8 bases lining up with TRBD1. Germline CDR1 is MNHEY and CDR2 is SVGAGI. V lost 2 bases and J lost 7; bases outside the gene matches: 4. The CDR3 consists of 14 residues. The CDR3 DNA reads TGTGCCAGCAGTTACGTGGCAGGGGGCCAGCCCCAGCATTTT. It yields the protein CASSYVAGGQPQHF.

Here the CDR3 DNA reads TGTGCCAGCAGCGCTGACACCCTTAGCAATCAGCCCCAGCATTTT. It yields the protein CASSADTLSNQPQHF. The J gene is TRBJ1-5, the V gene TRBV7-9; no reliable D call. CDR3 length equals 15 residues. V gave up 5 bases and J gave up 0 bases, with 11 bases separating them. Germline CDR1 and CDR2: SEHNR and FQNEAQ (reference sequence).

The V call is TRBV3-1 (or the pseudogene TRBV3-2), the J call TRBJ2-3; 14 bases line up with TRBD2. V gave up 5 bases and J gave up 0 bases; unmatched junction bases: 10. CDR3 size: 19 residues. In germline, CDR1 is LGHDT, CDR2 YNNKEL (reference sequence). CDR3 in DNA: TGTGCCAGCAGCAGGACTAGCGGGGGGATGTATACTAGCACAGATACGCAGTATTTT. It yields the protein CASSRTSGGMYTSTDTQYF.

The chain recombines TRBV19 with TRBJ2-6; D perhaps matches TRBD2 (5 bases). Trimming cost V 6 bases and J 1 base, with 7 bases left between them. The CDR3 loop spans 14 amino acids. Germline V gene sequence: CDR1 LNHDA, CDR2 SQIVND (reference sequence). The CDR3 reads CASSRGSGANVLTF. In DNA form, the CDR3 reads TGTGCCAGTAGCCGAGGGTCTGGGGCCAACGTCCTGACTTTC.

V usage is TRBV15 and J usage is TRBJ2-1, with 9 positions matching TRBD1. The CDR3 has 18 amino acids. Germline V lookup: CDR1 LNHNV, CDR2 YYDKDF (reference sequence). V lost 3 bases to trimming and J lost 5 bases; unmatched junction nucleotides: 14. The CDR3 protein is CATSSPTGGMSNHNEQFF. DNA of the CDR3: TGTGCCACCAGCAGCCCTACAGGGGGCATGTCGAACCACAATGAGCAGTTCTTC.

This chain's CDR3 is CASSPAVQGNYGYTF. The CDR3 region has the DNA TGTGCCAGTAGTCCGGCCGTTCAGGGGAACTATGGCTACACCTTC. The chain recombines TRBV19 with TRBJ1-2; maybe TRBD1 (6 bases). Trimming removed 5 bases from V and 2 bases from J, with 15 bases in between. The CDR3 totals 15 residues. The germline V gene has CDR1 LNHDA and CDR2 SQIVND (reference sequence).

This chain links TRBV11-2 with TRBJ2-3; TRBD2 agrees at 8 bases. The V gene end was trimmed by 6 bases and the J gene end by 5 bases; junction bases not matched to a gene: 13. This CDR3 spans 16 amino acids. Germline loops: CDR1 SGHAT, CDR2 FQNNGV. The CDR3 here is CASRFSGAKTGDTQYF. The CDR3 DNA reads as TGTGCCAGCAGGTTTAGCGGGGCAAAAACCGGAGATACGCAGTATTTT. Full variable domain (outside the CDR3, taken from reference TRBV11-2 and TRBJ2-3): EAGVAQSPRYKIIEKRQSVAFWCNPISGHATLYWYQQILGQGPKLLIQFQNNGVVDDSQLPKDRFSAERLKGVDSTLKIQPAKLEDSAVYLCASRFSGAKTGDTQYFGPGTRLTVL.

By share of the sample, this clone is medium-sized (0.01 to 0.1%). The chain recombines TRBV27 with TRBJ1-2; TRBD1 agrees at 12 bases. Trimming cost V 6 bases and J 3 bases; bases outside gene matches: 8. Germline CDR1 reads MNHEY; CDR2 reads SMNVEV (reference sequence). The CDR3 runs to 16 residues. The CDR3 coding sequence is TGTGCCAGCAGGCCCCCGGGACAGGGGGCGGACTATGGCTACACCTTC. Amino acids: CASRPPGQGADYGYTF.

The rearrangement links TRBV7-2 to TRBJ2-1; D perhaps matches TRBD2 (6 bases). CDR3 length equals 14 residues. V shed 5 bases and J shed 7 bases, with 15 bases lying between them. The germline CDR1 and CDR2 sequences are SGHTA and FQGNSA. In nucleotides, the CDR3 is TGTGCCAGCAGCCTGCGGGAATCCTCTAATGAGCAGTTCTTC. Its protein product is CASSLRESSNEQFF.

V gene TRBV7-2 combines with J gene TRBJ2-5, with D perhaps TRBD2 (5 bases). Trimming cost V 1 base and J 7 bases, with 7 bases left between them. The CDR3 contains 12 residues. In germline, CDR1 is SGHTA, CDR2 FQGNSA. The CDR3 sequence: CASSLEAGTQYF. CDR3 bases: TGTGCCAGCAGCTTAGAGGCGGGGACCCAGTACTTC.

The chain uses TRBV4-3 and TRBJ1-1; the D gene is possibly TRBD1 (6 bases). Trimming shortened V by 0 bases and J by 11 bases, and 25 bases separated the two germline ends. Germline lookup yields CDR1 LGHNA and CDR2 YSLEER. CDR3 size: 17 residues. CDR3 bases: TGCGCCAGCAGCCAAGATCCCCGTGGAGGGGGGGCATGGTTTGCTTTCTTT. Its protein product is CASSQDPRGGGAWFAFF.

This clone was picked up one time. This CDR3 reads CASSFGGNDEQYF. The CDR3 coding sequence is TGTGCCAGCAGTTTTGGCGGGAACGACGAGCAGTACTTC. The V and J genes are TRBV28 and TRBJ2-7, with D possibly TRBD2 on 6 matching bases. CDR1 and CDR2 from the germline V gene are MDHEN and SYDVKM. Trimming took off 3 bases at V and 5 bases at J, with 11 bases between the two ends. The CDR3 extends over 13 amino acids.

A single count supports this clone. The chain employs TRBV28 and TRBJ2-3; D might be TRBD1 (5 bases). This CDR3 has 13 amino acids. Germline CDR1 reads MDHEN; CDR2 reads SYDVKM. With 5 bases removed from V and 9 bases from J, the gap between germline ends came to 15 bases. CDR3 protein: CASSPRTPSTQYF. CDR3 DNA sequence: TGTGCCAGCAGTCCCCGGACACCCTCAACGCAGTATTTT.

This chain connects TRBV5-8 to TRBJ2-2, with unresolved D. V dropped 3 bases and J dropped 4 bases, with 10 bases sitting between them. In germline, CDR1 is SGHTS, CDR2 YDEGEE. This CDR3 spans 14 amino acids. The CDR3, as DNA: TGTGCCAGCAGCTACGTTTCGAGCACCGGGGAGCTGTTTTTT. It encodes CASSYVSSTGELFF.

V usage is TRBV24-1 and J usage is TRBJ1-2, with D perhaps matching TRBD1 (5 bases). This CDR3 contains 14 residues. Germline-derived CDR1 and CDR2 are KGHDR and SFDVKD. The V end was cut by 8 bases, the J end by 1 base, with 13 bases between. The CDR3 nucleotides read TGTGCCACCATTATGGGGACTAGTAACTATGGCTACACCTTC. It is translated as CATIMGTSNYGYTF.

The CDR3 coding sequence is TGTGCCAGCAGTTATGCCAGTATTGCCACCGGGGAGCTGTTTTTT. This gives the protein CASSYASIATGELFF. This sequence joins TRBV6-5 and TRBJ2-2; D is unresolved. This CDR3 is 15 amino acids long. V was cut by 3 bases and J by 4 bases, with 12 bases left in between. The V gene's germline CDR1 is MNHEY and CDR2 SVGAGI.